The sequence of this T cell receptor beta chain was determined in a study of T cell repertoires in cytomegalovirus infection. Study-wide context: Public TCR beta signatures provided an indication of both CMV infection and a matching HLA type.

TCRdb itself ran the reads through MiXCR, one entry per CDR3 protein. The table records 250,000 to 300,000 distinct CDR3 sequences, about 20% of them present only once. Findings of the study overall: Summed public TCR beta family frequency identified CMV carriers bearing the relevant HLA.

This clonotype was seen more than once but under ten times. The antigen is not known. Unmatched junction bases numbered 4, after V lost 4 bases and J lost 3 bases. The germline V gene encodes CDR1 SGHRS and CDR2 YFSETQ. The CDR3 has 13 amino acids. The gene calls are TRBV5-1 and TRBJ2-7; 7 nucleotides agree with TRBD2. Here the sequenced sample was cultured PBMCs, taken from culture after CMV antigen stimulation. The receptor comes from a human donor in good health (CMV status not recorded). Some clones in this sample may be carry-over from other donors' samples. The CDR3: CASSGGDGYEQYV. As DNA, the CDR3 is TGCGCCAGCAGCGGGGGGGACGGCTACGAGCAGTACGTC.